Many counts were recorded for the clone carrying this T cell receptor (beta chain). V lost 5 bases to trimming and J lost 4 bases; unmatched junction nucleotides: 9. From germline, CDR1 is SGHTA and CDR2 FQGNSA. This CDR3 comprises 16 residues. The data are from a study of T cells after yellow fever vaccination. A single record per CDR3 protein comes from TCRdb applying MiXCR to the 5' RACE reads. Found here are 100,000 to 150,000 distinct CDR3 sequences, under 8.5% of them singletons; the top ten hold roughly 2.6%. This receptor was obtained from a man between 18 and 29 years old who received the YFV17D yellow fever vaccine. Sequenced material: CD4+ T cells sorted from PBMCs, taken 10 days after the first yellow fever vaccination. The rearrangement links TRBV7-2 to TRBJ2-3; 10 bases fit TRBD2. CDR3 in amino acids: CASSRASGGGADTQYF. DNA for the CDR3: TGTGCCAGCAGCCGAGCTAGCGGGGGAGGGGCAGATACGCAGTATTTT.